The 22 T cell receptor beta chains reported below all come from one sample, sequenced in a study of cytomegalovirus exposure and HLA in healthy donors. Use of 60 Vbeta and 13 Jbeta primers characterized the PCR. Profiling relied on immunoSEQ multiplex PCR, and the TCRdb table lists in-frame clones only, not all of them. The sample carries about 140,000 clones, around 10% recorded once. Material: PBMCs. These receptors all come from a male donor in good health and CMV-seronegative.

A few counts support this clone. The chain links TRBV7-9 to TRBJ2-2; no reliable D call. The CDR3 length is 14 residues. The V gene lost 5 bases and the J gene lost 8 bases, with 15 bases spanning the gap. Germline V lookup: CDR1 SEHNR, CDR2 FQNEAQ (reference sequence). CDR3 DNA sequence: TGTGCCAGCAGCCCCGTATCTGGCGGAGGGGAGCTGTTTTTT. The encoded protein is CASSPVSGGGELFF.

This clone was picked up a small number of times. The V and J genes are TRBV5-6 and TRBJ1-2, with D possibly TRBD1 on 5 matching bases. This CDR3 contains 14 residues. V lost 0 bases and J lost 2, with 8 bases in between. Germline CDR1 SGHDT, CDR2 YYEEEE. The CDR3 nucleotides read TGTGCCAGCAGCTTGGCAGGACAAAACTATGGCTACACCTTC. It is translated as CASSLAGQNYGYTF.

This rearrangement joins TRBV4-3 to TRBJ2-7; D is undetermined. CDR3 length: 15 amino acids. V lost 0 bases, J lost 2 bases, and 11 bases lay in between. The V gene's germline CDR1 is LGHNA and CDR2 YSLEER. CDR3 nucleotide sequence: TGCGCCAGCAGCCAAGAACGCAGCGCCGCCTACGAGCAGTACTTC. It is translated as CASSQERSAAYEQYF.

This clone was seen a few times. The V and J genes are TRBV25-1 and TRBJ1-4; maybe TRBD1 (5 bases). Trimming stripped 1 base from V and 2 bases from J, with 8 bases between. Germline CDR1 MGHDK, CDR2 SYGVNS. The CDR3 has 15 residues. CDR3 coding DNA: TGTGCCAGCAGTGAATGGGGGGGGACTAATGAAAAACTGTTTTTT. The encoded protein is CASSEWGGTNEKLFF.

This clone came up a few times. The chain joins TRBV6-5 to TRBJ1-2; weak D call: TRBD1 (5 bases). The CDR3 has 14 amino acids. Germline V gives CDR1 MNHEY, CDR2 SVGAGI. V was pared by 3 bases and J by 4 bases, with 12 bases between. The CDR3, as DNA: TGTGCCAGCAGTTATTCCCGGGGGTCCTATGGCTACACCTTC. Amino acid sequence: CASSYSRGSYGYTF.

This clone was counted between two and nine times. This sequence joins TRBV6-4 and TRBJ1-2; perhaps TRBD1 as D (5 bases). Between the trimmed V and J ends, which lost 0 bases and 7 bases, there was a span of 12 bases. The CDR3 sequence is 14 residues long. Germline V gives CDR1 MRHNA, CDR2 SNTAGT. The CDR3 spells CASSDSRRVTGYTF. The CDR3 DNA reads TGTGCCAGCAGTGACTCCCGCAGGGTAACTGGCTACACCTTC.

The V and J genes are TRBV20-1 and TRBJ2-1, with TRBD2 as a possible D gene (5 bases). With 3 bases removed from V and 8 bases from J, the gap between germline ends came to 8 bases. CDR1 is DFQATT and CDR2 is SNEGSKA in the germline V gene (reference sequence). The CDR3 extends over 11 amino acids. The chain's CDR3 is CSARLRDEQFF. CDR3 nucleotides: TGCAGTGCTAGGCTGAGGGATGAGCAGTTCTTC.

The chain carries TRBV28 and TRBJ1-5; TRBD1 matches at 7 bases. The length of the CDR3 is 15 residues. From germline, CDR1 is MDHEN and CDR2 SYDVKM. V lost 5 bases to trimming and J lost 4 bases; unmatched junction nucleotides: 8. In DNA, the CDR3 is TGTGCCAGCAGTGCCGCGGGACAGATTAATCAGCCCCAGCATTTT. It translates to CASSAAGQINQPQHF.

The chain carries TRBV5-1 and TRBJ2-5; 7 nucleotides match TRBD1. CDR1 is SGHRS, CDR2 YFSETQ, per germline. The V segment lost 4 bases and the J segment 5 bases; nucleotides outside the gene matches: 14. The CDR3 has 16 amino acids. CDR3 sequence: CASSPSGTASAETQYF. In nucleotides, the CDR3 is TGCGCCAGCAGCCCCTCCGGGACAGCCTCCGCCGAGACCCAGTACTTC.

This clone was counted a few times. The chain recombines TRBV28 with TRBJ1-4, with a possible D match to TRBD1 (6 bases). This CDR3 is 12 amino acids long. CDR1 MDHEN and CDR2 SYDVKM come from the germline V gene. Trimming shortened V by 5 bases and J by 17 bases, and 18 bases separated the two germline ends. CDR3 nucleotide sequence: TGTGCCAGCAGTCGGACAGTTTCTGGGGCATTTTTT. This translates into CASSRTVSGAFF.

This clone was counted a few times. The rearrangement uses TRBV25-1 and TRBJ2-1; TRBD2 agrees at 8 bases. Losses at the gene ends were 5 bases for V and 2 bases for J; bases not matched to a gene: 5. Germline values: CDR1 MGHDK, CDR2 SYGVNS. The CDR3 runs to 15 residues. This chain's CDR3 is CASSKAGDAYNEQFF. CDR3 coding DNA: TGTGCCAGCAGTAAAGCGGGGGACGCCTACAATGAGCAGTTCTTC.

V gene TRBV30 combines with J gene TRBJ1-4; D not certain. The germline gives CDR1 GTSNPN, CDR2 SVGIG (reference sequence). The CDR3 sequence is 13 residues long. With 7 bases removed from V and 4 bases from J, the gap between germline ends came to 13 bases. The CDR3 DNA sequence: TGTGCCTCCTCCGAAGCACTTAATGAAAAACTGTTTTTT. It yields the protein CASSEALNEKLFF.

There are a few counts of this clone. The chain couples TRBV9 to TRBJ2-2; TRBD2 aligns across 10 bases. The germline V gene encodes CDR1 SGDLS and CDR2 YYNGEE. CDR3 size: 16 residues. The V and J ends lost 1 base and 3 bases, in that order; junction bases with no gene match: 3. CDR3 bases: TGTGCCAGCAGCGTATCCGGGACTAGCGACACCGGGGAGCTGTTTTTT. This encodes CASSVSGTSDTGELFF. The full variable domain, its missing parts supplied by reference TRBV9 and TRBJ2-2, is DSGVTQTPKHLITATGQRVTLRCSPRSGDLSVYWYQQSLDQGLQFLIQYYNGEERAKGNILERFSAQQFPDLHSELNLSSLELGDSALYFCASSVSGTSDTGELFFGEGSRLTVL.

V gene TRBV25-1 combines with J gene TRBJ2-3; TRBD2 agrees at 9 bases. The length of the CDR3 is 16 residues. V lost 3 bases, J lost 3 bases, and 7 bases stayed unmatched. Germline CDR1 is MGHDK and CDR2 is SYGVNS. This CDR3 reads CASSEGLAGKTDTQYF. The CDR3 region has the DNA TGTGCCAGCAGTGAGGGGCTAGCGGGAAAAACAGATACGCAGTATTTT.

DNA for the CDR3: TGTGCCAGCAGCTCATGGGGCTTCAACTCTGGAAACACCATATATTTT. Protein product: CASSSWGFNSGNTIYF. The rearrangement joins TRBV5-8 to TRBJ1-3, with D maybe TRBD1 (5 bases). Germline V gene lookup returns CDR1 SGHTS and CDR2 YDEGEE. The CDR3 length is 16 residues. The V and J ends lost 3 bases and 0 bases respectively, with 13 bases between them.

The gene calls are TRBV4-2 and TRBJ2-1; a weak D match, TRBD2 (7 bases). CDR1 is LGHNA, CDR2 YNFKEQ, per germline. This CDR3 is 17 amino acids long. V was cut by 0 bases and J by 5 bases, with 17 bases left in between. The CDR3 nucleotides are TGTGCCAGCAGCCAAGATGGACGGGGGGCTACTGACAATGAGCAGTTCTTC. Protein product: CASSQDGRGATDNEQFF.

This clone was seen more than once but under ten times. The chain employs TRBV4-1 and TRBJ1-5; D call uncertain. The CDR3 sequence is 16 residues long. Germline CDR1 and CDR2: MGHRA and YSYEKL. V gave up 2 bases and J gave up 0 bases, with 11 bases separating them. The CDR3 nucleotides read TGCGCCAGCAGCCAATGGGCCGCCTCTAGCAATCAGCCCCAGCATTTT. Translation gives CASSQWAASSNQPQHF.

This clone was seen more than once but under ten times. The chain has TRBV28 and TRBJ1-5; D is undetermined. The CDR3 has 13 amino acids. Deletions cut 2 bases from V and 2 bases from J, with 4 bases between. CDR1 is MDHEN and CDR2 is SYDVKM in the germline V gene. DNA for the CDR3: TGTGCCAGCAGTTTAGGGCGCAATCAGCCCCAGCATTTT. Protein sequence: CASSLGRNQPQHF.

This clone came up a few times. The V and J genes are TRBV6-6 and TRBJ1-3; a possible D gene is TRBD1 (5 bases). The V and J ends lost 6 bases and 3 bases respectively, with 18 bases between them. The CDR3 runs 16 residues. Germline assignment: CDR1 MNHNY and CDR2 SVGAGI (reference sequence). CDR3 sequence: CASSPSDSRYGNTIYF. DNA for the CDR3: TGTGCCAGCAGCCCCTCCGACAGCCGATATGGAAACACCATATATTTT.

The rearrangement links TRBV4-3 to TRBJ2-6, with a weak D call TRBD1 (6 bases). The CDR3 runs to 15 residues. CDR1 is LGHNA, CDR2 YSLEER, per germline. V was clipped by 10 bases and J by 0 bases, with 13 bases between them. The CDR3 loop reads CATGQLYSGANVLTF. For the CDR3, the DNA is TGCGCCACTGGACAGCTCTACTCTGGGGCCAACGTCCTGACTTTC.

CDR3 sequence reads: CASSSPGQGNEKLFF. As DNA, the CDR3 is TGTGCCAGCAGTTCTCCGGGACAGGGGAATGAAAAACTGTTTTTT. The chain joins TRBV7-9 to TRBJ1-4; 10 nucleotides line up with TRBD1. V lost 6 bases and J lost 5; bases outside the gene matches: 6. This CDR3 spans 15 amino acids. Germline V lookup: CDR1 SEHNR, CDR2 FQNEAQ (reference sequence).

The chain carries TRBV27 and TRBJ2-2; TRBD2 matches 7 bases. CDR3 length: 16 residues. Germline CDR1 reads MNHEY; CDR2 reads SMNVEV (reference sequence). V dropped 2 bases and J dropped 3; count of bases not matched to a gene: 6. In nucleotides, the CDR3 is TGTGCCAGCAGTTTACATAGGACTAGGGACACCGGGGAGCTGTTTTTT. It translates to CASSLHRTRDTGELFF.